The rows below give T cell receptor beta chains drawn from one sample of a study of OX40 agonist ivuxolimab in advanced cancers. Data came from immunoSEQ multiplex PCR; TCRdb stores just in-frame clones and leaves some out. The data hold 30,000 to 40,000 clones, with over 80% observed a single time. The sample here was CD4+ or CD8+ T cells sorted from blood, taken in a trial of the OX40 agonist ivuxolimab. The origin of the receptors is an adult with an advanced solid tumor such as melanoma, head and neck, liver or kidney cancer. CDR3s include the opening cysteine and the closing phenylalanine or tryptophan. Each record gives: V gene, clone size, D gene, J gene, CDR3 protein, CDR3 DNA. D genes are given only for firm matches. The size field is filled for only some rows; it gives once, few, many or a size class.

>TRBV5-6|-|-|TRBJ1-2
CASSLGTAYGYTF
TGTGCCAGCAGCTTGGGGACAGCCTATGGCTACACCTTC
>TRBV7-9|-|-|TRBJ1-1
CASSLAASFLNTEAFF
TGTGCCAGCAGCTTAGCCGCCAGCTTCTTGAACACTGAAGCTTTCTTT
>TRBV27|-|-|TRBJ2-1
CASSGRETYNEQFF
TGTGCCAGCAGTGGTAGGGAAACCTACAATGAGCAGTTCTTC
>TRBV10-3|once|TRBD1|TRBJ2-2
CAIKTTGANTGELFF
TGTGCCATCAAAACGACAGGGGCGAACACCGGGGAGCTGTTTTTT
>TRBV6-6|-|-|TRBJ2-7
CASRLDGGRSEQYF
TGTGCCAGCAGATTGGACGGCGGACGGAGCGAGCAGTACTTC
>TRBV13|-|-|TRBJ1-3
CASSLGGTGVSGNTIYF
TGTGCCAGCAGCTTAGGCGGCACAGGAGTCTCTGGAAACACCATATATTTT
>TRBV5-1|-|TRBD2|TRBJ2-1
CASRLAGEGNEQFF
TGCGCCAGCAGGTTAGCGGGGGAGGGGAATGAGCAGTTCTTC
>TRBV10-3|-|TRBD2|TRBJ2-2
CAISELAGGGTGELFF
TGTGCCATCAGTGAGCTAGCGGGAGGTGGCACCGGGGAGCTGTTTTTT
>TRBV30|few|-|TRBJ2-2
CAWSGLGQITGELFF
TGTGCCTGGAGTGGACTAGGGCAAATCACCGGGGAGCTGTTTTTT
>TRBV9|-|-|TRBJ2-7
CASSVGPAYEQYF
TGTGCCAGCAGCGTCGGTCCCGCCTACGAGCAGTACTTC
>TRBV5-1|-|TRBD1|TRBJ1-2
CASAVGQGTNYGYTF
TGCGCCAGCGCTGTGGGACAGGGGACTAACTATGGCTACACCTTC
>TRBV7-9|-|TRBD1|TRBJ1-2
CATPRGMRSGYTF
TGTGCCACCCCCAGGGGGATGCGGTCTGGCTACACCTTC
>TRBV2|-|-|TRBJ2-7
CASTLYYEQYF
TGTGCCAGCACCCTGTACTACGAGCAGTACTTC
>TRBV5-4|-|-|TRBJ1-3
CASSLAGVDTIYF
TGTGCCAGCAGCTTGGCAGGGGTAGACACCATATATTTT
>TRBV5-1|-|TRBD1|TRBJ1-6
CASSLEGARSPLHF
TGCGCCAGCAGCTTGGAGGGGGCGCGTTCACCCCTCCACTTT
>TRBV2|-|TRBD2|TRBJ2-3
CASKSGKSTDTQYF
TGTGCCAGCAAGAGCGGGAAGAGCACAGATACGCAGTATTTT
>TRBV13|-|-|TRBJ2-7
CASSLEYNRLTPSYEQYF
TGTGCCAGCAGCTTAGAGTATAATCGGTTGACACCTTCCTACGAGCAGTACTTC
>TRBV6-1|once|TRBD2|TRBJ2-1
CASSVELAGLYNEQFF
TGTGCCAGCAGTGTCGAACTAGCGGGCCTGTACAATGAGCAGTTCTTC
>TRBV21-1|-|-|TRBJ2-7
CASSQRKGGPEQYF
TGTGCCAGCAGCCAAAGGAAAGGGGGCCCCGAGCAGTACTTC
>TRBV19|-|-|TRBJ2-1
CASSIGYNEQFF
TGTGCCAGTAGTATCGGGTACAATGAGCAGTTCTTC
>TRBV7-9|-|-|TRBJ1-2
CASSARFYGYTF
TGTGCCAGCAGCGCCCGGTTCTATGGCTACACCTTC
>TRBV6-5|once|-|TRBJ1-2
CASSYLGPGTNYGYTF
TGTGCCAGCAGTTACTTGGGACCGGGCACTAACTATGGCTACACCTTC
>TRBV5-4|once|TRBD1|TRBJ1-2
CASSSGTGGFNGYTF
TGTGCCAGCAGCTCCGGGACAGGGGGCTTTAATGGCTACACCTTC
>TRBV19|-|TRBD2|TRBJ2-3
CASSTLAGAADTQYF
TGTGCCAGTAGTACTTTAGCGGGAGCGGCAGATACGCAGTATTTT
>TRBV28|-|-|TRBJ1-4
CASSSRREKLFF
TGTGCCAGCAGTTCAAGACGGGAAAAACTGTTTTTT
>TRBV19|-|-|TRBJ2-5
CASSIGHGQETQYF
TGTGCCAGTAGTATTGGACACGGCCAAGAGACCCAGTACTTC
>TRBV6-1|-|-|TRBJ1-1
CASSDGGYREAFF
TGTGCCAGCAGTGATGGAGGGTACCGTGAAGCTTTCTTT
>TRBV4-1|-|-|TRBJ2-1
CASSRLVSNYNEQFF
TGCGCCAGCAGCAGACTAGTGTCCAACTACAATGAGCAGTTCTTC
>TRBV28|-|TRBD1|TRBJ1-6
CASSLGGTGPHF
TGTGCCAGCAGTTTGGGGGGGACAGGGCCCCACTTT
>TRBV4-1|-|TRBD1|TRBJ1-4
CASSQNPGQPNEKLFF
TGCGCCAGCAGCCAAAACCCGGGACAGCCTAATGAAAAACTGTTTTTT
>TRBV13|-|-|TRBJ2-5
CASSRGGFGGETQYF
TGTGCCAGCAGCCGAGGGGGCTTCGGAGGGGAGACCCAGTACTTC
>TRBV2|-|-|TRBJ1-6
CASSVKVKDNSPLHF
TGTGCCAGCAGTGTAAAGGTCAAGGATAATTCACCCCTCCACTTT
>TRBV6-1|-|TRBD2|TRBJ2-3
CASSDSRAGRDTQYF
TGTGCCAGCAGTGACTCTAGAGCGGGGCGAGATACGCAGTATTTT
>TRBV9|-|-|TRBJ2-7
CASSVGWVSYEQYF
TGTGCCAGCAGCGTGGGTTGGGTATCCTACGAGCAGTACTTC
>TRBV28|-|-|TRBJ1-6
CASGQTTLSPLHF
TGTGCCAGCGGCCAGACCACTCTTTCACCCCTCCACTTT
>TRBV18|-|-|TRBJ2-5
CASRENRETQYF
TGTGCCAGCCGAGAAAACAGGGAGACCCAGTACTTC
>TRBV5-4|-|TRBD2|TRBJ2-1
CASSASGGNEQFF
TGTGCCAGCAGCGCCAGCGGGGGAAATGAGCAGTTCTTC
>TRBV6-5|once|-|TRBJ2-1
CASGRGQGLNEQFF
TGTGCCAGCGGGAGGGGGCAGGGGTTGAATGAGCAGTTCTTC
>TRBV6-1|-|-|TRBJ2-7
CASSEYETASYEQYF
TGTGCCAGCAGTGAATACGAGACGGCCTCCTACGAGCAGTACTTC
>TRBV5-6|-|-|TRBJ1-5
CASSLLDGQPQHF
TGTGCCAGCAGCTTGTTGGACGGGCAGCCCCAGCATTTT
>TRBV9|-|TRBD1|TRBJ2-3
CASSVLGQGGFDTDTQYF
TGTGCCAGCAGCGTTCTTGGACAGGGGGGATTTGATACGGATACGCAGTATTTT
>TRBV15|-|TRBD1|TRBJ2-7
CATSPGQGAREQYF
TGTGCCACCAGCCCGGGACAGGGGGCGCGCGAGCAGTACTTC
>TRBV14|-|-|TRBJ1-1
CASSRGQLYRRAFF
TGTGCCAGCAGCCGCGGACAGCTCTACAGAAGGGCTTTCTTT
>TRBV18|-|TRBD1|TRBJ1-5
CASSPQLRQGGDNQPQHF
TGTGCCAGCTCACCACAACTGAGACAGGGAGGGGACAATCAGCCCCAGCATTTT
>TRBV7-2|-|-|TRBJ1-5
CASSLASYSNQPQHF
TGTGCCAGCAGCTTAGCTTCTTATAGCAATCAGCCCCAGCATTTT
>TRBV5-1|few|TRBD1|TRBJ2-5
CASSPGQEGETQYF
TGCGCCAGCAGCCCGGGACAGGAGGGGGAGACCCAGTACTTC
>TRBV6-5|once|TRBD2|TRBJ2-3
CASRSSGGTDTQYF
TGTGCCAGCAGGTCTAGCGGAGGCACAGATACGCAGTATTTT
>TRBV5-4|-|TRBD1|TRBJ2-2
CASSFNRGDGELFF
TGTGCCAGCAGCTTCAACAGGGGGGACGGGGAGCTGTTTTTT
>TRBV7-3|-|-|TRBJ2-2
CASSPQGGKNTGELFF
TGTGCCAGCAGCCCCCAGGGGGGCAAGAACACCGGGGAGCTGTTTTTT
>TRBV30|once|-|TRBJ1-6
CAWTLTGNYNSPLHF
TGTGCCTGGACCTTAACAGGAAACTATAATTCACCCCTCCACTTT
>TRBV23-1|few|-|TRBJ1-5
CASSQSYPRQPQHF
TGCGCCAGCAGTCAATCGTACCCACGGCAGCCCCAGCATTTT
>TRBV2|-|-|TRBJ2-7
CASRDGPYSYEQYF
TGTGCCAGCCGAGACGGACCATACTCCTACGAGCAGTACTTC
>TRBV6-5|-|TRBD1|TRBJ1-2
CASKRQGYGYTF
TGTGCCAGCAAGCGACAGGGCTATGGCTACACCTTC
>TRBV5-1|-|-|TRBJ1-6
CASSFGQSYNSPLHF
TGCGCCAGCAGCTTCGGGCAGTCCTATAATTCACCCCTCCACTTT
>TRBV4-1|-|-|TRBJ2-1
CASSQPRTQGNEQFF
TGCGCCAGCAGCCAACCACGGACACAGGGCAATGAGCAGTTCTTC